This T cell receptor beta chain was recovered during a study of tumor-infiltrating lymphocytes in primary liver carcinoma. In the study overall: Donors had hepatocellular carcinoma or combined HCC and intrahepatic cholangiocarcinoma. Among the tumors, stages were T1-T3 N0M0 and sizes roughly 4 to 10 cm. The study obtained roughly 3.65 to 7.5 million productive TCRbeta reads per sample, similar across tissue types.

General observations from the study: Tumor top-250-clone fractions significantly exceeded those of blood (p = 0.039).

This clonotype appeared once. As yet, its antigen is unknown. The CDR3 carries no conserved terminal phenylalanine or tryptophan, so it likely arises from a read error. Co-extracted RNA and DNA came from roughly 21-30 mg of unsorted bulk tissue. cDNA specific to TCR beta was made from approximately 0.55 ug of total RNA, with a constant-region primer employed for priming. Slightly modified ARM-PCR, run as three nested multiplex PCR rounds, produced the TCR beta libraries. One entry per CDR3 protein, called by TCRdb with MiXCR from the multiplex PCR reads. The sample holds about 54,000 distinct CDR3 sequences, 70% to 75% seen once. The sample taken for sequencing was liver tumor tissue from sampling region 2. Subset: tumor region T2, inferior pole. The TCR was taken from a middle-aged man with primary liver carcinoma and hepatitis B virus infection.

The CDR3 bases are TGTGCCAGCAGCTTAGAGGTTGAGGACGAAGAACTGTTTTCT. Translating gives CASSLEVEDEELFS. The chain is built from TRBV11-2 and TRBJ1-4; D is uncertain. There are 14 residues in the CDR3. Trimming removed 0 bases from V and 12 bases from J, with 14 bases in between. Germline CDR1 reads SGHAT; CDR2 reads FQNNGV.